This record looks at one TCR beta chain sequence and its context. The source of the sample is a study of radiotherapy plus CTLA-4 blockade in lung cancer. Study overall: 18% of patients responded objectively, and approximately 33% achieved disease control.

Profiled with immunoSEQ multiplex PCR; TCRdb holds only in-frame clones, not every one. The repertoire holds some 32,000 clones, with about 81% as singletons. V gave up 5 bases and J gave up 11 bases; unmatched junction bases: 9. The CDR3 has 14 residues. Germline-derived CDR1 and CDR2 are SNHLY and FYNNEI. This material consisted of peripheral blood, taken from a patient treated with radiotherapy plus ipilimumab. The receptor's source is a human donor with non-small cell lung cancer that progressed on radiotherapy plus ipilimumab. This chain links TRBV2 with TRBJ1-5; 10 positions match TRBD1. CDR3 in DNA: TGTGCCAGCAGTTCGGGACAGGGGTATTTGGCCCAGCATTTT. Its protein product is CASSSGQGYLAQHF.